The 14 T cell receptor beta chains below all came from one sample that was sequenced in a study of CD8+CD57+ T cells in acquired aplastic anemia. It was patients with CD8+CD57+ cell expansion by flow cytometry who were chosen for sequencing. Genomic DNA was employed as the template in profiling TCR beta VDJ and CDR3. TCRdb passed the reads through MiXCR, listing each CDR3 protein once. The sample consists of 150,000 to 200,000 distinct CDR3 sequences, about 45% of them appearing once. The sample was sorted CD4+, CD8+, or CD8+CD57+ T cells (not recorded which) from PBMCs. All receptors derive from a human donor with aplastic anemia.

This sequence joins TRBV7-2 and TRBJ2-7, with D perhaps TRBD2 (6 bases). CDR3 length equals 15 residues. In germline, CDR1 is SGHTA, CDR2 FQGNSA. Trimming cost V 5 bases and J 7 bases, with 21 bases left between them. The CDR3 spells CASSPSTSRGKEQYF. In nucleotides, the CDR3 is TGTGCCAGCAGCCCATCCACTAGCCGAGGCAAGGAGCAGTACTTC. Based on the CDR3 plus reference TRBV7-2 and TRBJ2-7, the full variable domain is GAGVSQSPSNKVTEKGKDVELRCDPISGHTALYWYRQSLGQGLEFLIYFQGNSAPDKSGLPSDRFSAERTGGSVSTLTIQRTQQEDSAVYLCASSPSTSRGKEQYFGPGTRLTVT.

This clonotype has a handful of counts. Being one base from a much bigger clone, this may be a read error. The chain has TRBV7-2 and TRBJ1-2; TRBD1 agrees at 8 bases. Trimming cost V 4 bases and J 7 bases; bases outside gene matches: 11. Per the germline V gene, CDR1 is SGHTA and CDR2 is FQGNSA. CDR3 length: 15 amino acids. CDR3 sequence: CASSYSAGGGVGYTF. In DNA form, the CDR3 reads TGTGCCAGCAGCTACTCCGCAGGGGGCGGCGTTGGCTACACCTTC.

The chain couples TRBV15 to TRBJ2-5; the match to TRBD1 covers 8 bases. CDR1 and CDR2 (germline): LNHNV, YYDKDF (reference sequence). Trimming took 1 base from V and 2 from J; bases not matched to a gene: 3. The CDR3 totals 15 residues. In nucleotides, the CDR3 is TGTGCCACCAGCAGAGCGCAGGGGGCGCAAGAGACCCAGTACTTC. Protein: CATSRAQGAQETQYF.

To note about this clonotype: It is likely a read error, because the conserved phenylalanine at the end of the CDR3 is missing. The DNA is left out, because the CDR3 cannot be placed on it with certainty; the CDR3 is given as TCRdb lists it. This chain uses TRBV25-1 with TRBJ2-7; the tabulated D call, TRBD1, remains unverified against the DNA. Looked up from germline, CDR1 is MGHDK and CDR2 is SYGVNS. With termini counted, the CDR3 has 13 amino acids. This CDR3 reads CASSQGLPYERYS.

The genes are TRBV29-1 and TRBJ2-1; D possibly corresponds to TRBD2 (5 bases). Germline CDR1 is SQVTM and CDR2 is ANQGSEA. The CDR3 has 11 amino acids. CDR3: CRAGGYNEQFF. Here the CDR3 DNA reads TGCAGAGCTGGCGGGTACAATGAGCAGTTCTTC.

This clonotype has ten or more counts. The V call is TRBV9, the J call TRBJ2-3, with 10 bases identical to TRBD1. V trimming: 3 bases; J trimming: 5 bases; junction bases outside the gene matches: 9. CDR3 length equals 16 residues. Germline CDR1 is SGDLS and CDR2 is YYNGEE. In DNA, the CDR3 is TGTGCCAGCAGCGAAAGACAGGGGGCGGATGGAGATACGCAGTATTTT. This gives the protein CASSERQGADGDTQYF.

Many counts were recorded for this clonotype. The genes are TRBV7-7 and TRBJ2-2; no reliable D call. Trimming left V 5 bases short and J 3 bases short, with 4 bases between. The CDR3 runs to 12 residues. Per germline, CDR1 SSHAT and CDR2 FNYEAQ (reference sequence). In DNA form, the CDR3 reads TGTGCCAGCAGCGAGTACACCGGGGAGCTGTTTTTT. As protein: CASSEYTGELFF.

The chain couples TRBV19 to TRBJ2-7; no reliable D call. CDR1 LNHDA and CDR2 SQIVND come from the germline V gene (reference sequence). V was pared by 3 bases and J by 7 bases, with 13 bases between. The CDR3 is 13 amino acids. The CDR3 region is CASSIGSHTEQYF. The CDR3 DNA reads as TGTGCCAGTAGTATCGGCTCTCATACGGAGCAGTACTTC.

This clonotype was observed many times. The CDR3 region is CASSRQGPANTEAFF. CDR3 DNA: TGTGCCAGCAGTCGACAGGGACCAGCCAACACTGAAGCTTTCTTT. J is TRBJ1-1 and V is TRBV12-3 or TRBV12-4, with 7 bases lining up with TRBD1. After removal of 5 bases from V and 2 bases from J, the junction contained 8 bases not matched to a gene. This CDR3 has 15 amino acids.

This chain links TRBV2 with TRBJ1-1, with D unresolved. Germline V gene lookup returns CDR1 SNHLY and CDR2 FYNNEI. V lost 4 bases to trimming and J lost 6 bases, with 9 bases between them. This CDR3 region has 12 residues. The CDR3 spells CASSVWAAEAFF. Here the CDR3 DNA reads TGTGCCAGCAGTGTGTGGGCAGCTGAAGCTTTCTTT.

The gene calls are TRBV18 and TRBJ2-7; possibly TRBD1 for D (5 bases). The germline V gene has CDR1 KGHSH and CDR2 LQKENI. This CDR3 is 14 amino acids long. V shed 6 bases and J shed 3 bases, with 15 bases lying between them. DNA of the CDR3: TGTGCCAGCTCGCCTCAGGGTAGGGACTACGAGCAGTACTTC. It is translated as CASSPQGRDYEQYF.

In this sample, this clonotype turned up many times. The V gene is TRBV12-3 or TRBV12-4, the J gene TRBJ1-1; maybe TRBD1 (6 bases). The CDR3 is 14 amino acids. V was cut by 6 bases and J by 4 bases, with 15 bases left in between. CDR3 DNA sequence: TGTGCCAGCAGCTCAAACAGGGTAGGCACTGAAGCTTTCTTT. Translation: CASSSNRVGTEAFF.

In the case of this clonotype: Given a much more abundant clone one base away, this may be a read error. The chain has TRBV5-1 and TRBJ1-4; D gene ambiguous. This CDR3 region has 14 residues. Deletions cut 3 bases from V and 4 bases from J, with 10 bases between. The V gene's germline CDR1 is SGHRS and CDR2 YFSETQ. Written as DNA, the CDR3 is TGCGCCAGCAGCTCAGCGAGGTATAATGAAAAACTGTTTTTT. It codes for CASSSARYNEKLFF.

Written as DNA, the CDR3 is TGTGCCATCAGTGAACAGGGTAACTATGGCTACACCTTC. Amino acid sequence: CAISEQGNYGYTF. V gene TRBV10-3 combines with J gene TRBJ1-2; D might be TRBD1 (6 bases). V was pared by 3 bases and J by 1 base, with 6 bases between. CDR3 length: 13 amino acids. The germline V gene encodes CDR1 ENHRY and CDR2 SYGVKD.